A single sample is the source of the 31 T cell receptor beta chains below, sequenced in a study of blood T cell repertoires in COVID-19. Here immunoSEQ multiplex PCR was the method, and the copy in TCRdb shows in-frame clones only, minus some. The profile shows about 59,000 clones, 80% to 90% of them singletons. The sequenced material came from peripheral blood. The receptors originated from a man aged 60-69 years with COVID-19, enrolled during active disease.

The chain has TRBV11-2 and TRBJ2-2; 10 nucleotides align to TRBD1. With V trimmed by 5 bases and J by 4 bases, 7 bases remained unmatched. The CDR3 length is 16 residues. Germline V gives CDR1 SGHAT, CDR2 FQNNGV. This CDR3 is CASSPRTGGTTGELFF. DNA of the CDR3: TGTGCCAGCAGCCCGAGGACAGGGGGAACCACCGGGGAGCTGTTTTTT.

The rearrangement uses TRBV19 and TRBJ2-7; weak D call: TRBD1 (6 bases). The CDR3 is 16 amino acids. Germline V gene sequence: CDR1 LNHDA, CDR2 SQIVND (reference sequence). The V and J ends lost 6 bases and 3 bases respectively, with 21 bases between them. CDR3 coding DNA: TGTGCCAGTAGCTCGTCTCCCGGGACACTTGTCTACGAGCAGTACTTC. Translating it yields CASSSSPGTLVYEQYF.

This clone has more than one count but fewer than ten. J is TRBJ2-2 and V is TRBV7-3; tentative D call: TRBD2 (6 bases). The germline V gene has CDR1 SGHTA and CDR2 FQGTGA. Trimming removed 5 bases at V and 2 bases at J, with 18 bases between. This CDR3 has 17 residues. The CDR3 region is CASSPSAGRANTGELFF. The CDR3 DNA reads as TGTGCCAGCAGCCCCAGTGCGGGACGGGCCAACACCGGGGAGCTGTTTTTT.

The chain uses TRBV6-5 and TRBJ1-6; TRBD1 matches 9 bases. V was clipped by 8 bases and J by 6 bases; unmatched bases: 5. The CDR3 has 14 amino acids. The germline V gene encodes CDR1 MNHEY and CDR2 SVGAGI. CDR3 sequence reads: CASEQTGGNSPLHF. The DNA of the CDR3 is TGTGCCAGCGAACAGACAGGGGGTAATTCACCCCTCCACTTT.

The chain has TRBV9 and TRBJ1-2, with 10 bases fitting TRBD1. V trimming: 3 bases; J trimming: 8 bases; junction bases outside the gene matches: 16. The CDR3 loop spans 17 amino acids. Germline-derived CDR1 and CDR2 are SGDLS and YYNGEE. In DNA form, the CDR3 reads TGTGCCAGCAGCGCCGGGCGAGGGAGACAGGGGGCATTGGGCTACACCTTC. It codes for CASSAGRGRQGALGYTF.

This clone was recorded a few times. The rearrangement joins TRBV19 to TRBJ2-2; TRBD2 matches at 10 bases. CDR3 length equals 15 residues. With V trimmed by 5 bases and J by 6 bases, 6 bases remained unmatched. Germline assignment: CDR1 LNHDA and CDR2 SQIVND (reference sequence). The DNA of the CDR3 is TGTGCCAGTAGTCGCGCTAGCGGGAGTTCCGGGGAGCTGTTTTTT. Encoded protein: CASSRASGSSGELFF.

This clone was counted a few times. This chain uses TRBV18 with TRBJ2-2; tentative D call: TRBD2 (5 bases). V gave up 3 bases and J gave up 1 base, with 9 bases separating them. The germline V gene has CDR1 KGHSH and CDR2 LQKENI. The CDR3 is 15 residues long. The CDR3, as DNA: TGTGCCAGCTCACCCAGCGGAGGGAACACCGGGGAGCTGTTTTTT. It specifies CASSPSGGNTGELFF.

This clone is a singleton in its sample. This sequence joins TRBV7-2 and TRBJ2-5; 7 bases align to TRBD1. CDR1 is SGHTA and CDR2 is FQGNSA in the germline V gene. There are 18 residues in the CDR3. V lost 1 base, J lost 4 bases, and 15 bases stayed unmatched. The CDR3 here is CASSLVLGSTGMRETQYF. The CDR3 bases are TGTGCCAGCAGCTTAGTCCTGGGGTCGACAGGGATGAGAGAGACCCAGTACTTC.

V gene TRBV7-9 combines with J gene TRBJ1-1; maybe TRBD1 (6 bases). With 5 bases removed from V and 6 bases from J, the gap between germline ends came to 10 bases. Germline V CDR1 and CDR2: SEHNR, FQNEAQ (reference sequence). The CDR3 totals 12 residues. This CDR3 reads CASSRAGAEAFF. The CDR3 DNA sequence: TGTGCCAGCAGCCGGGCAGGGGCTGAAGCTTTCTTT. The full variable domain, completed using reference TRBV7-9 and TRBJ1-1, is DTGVSQNPRHKITKRGQNVTFRCDPISEHNRLYWYRQTLGQGPEFLTYFQNEAQLEKSRLLSDRFSAERPKGSFSTLEIQRTEQGDSAMYLCASSRAGAEAFFGQGTRLTVV.

The chain links TRBV19 to TRBJ1-4; possibly TRBD1 for D (5 bases). V lost 4 bases and J 8 bases, leaving 14 bases between the germline ends. This CDR3 spans 14 amino acids. Germline CDR1 LNHDA, CDR2 SQIVND (reference sequence). CDR3 protein: CASSTTGLEEKLFF. The CDR3 DNA reads as TGTGCCAGTAGTACCACAGGCCTGGAGGAAAAACTGTTTTTT. Full variable domain (missing parts from reference TRBV19 and TRBJ1-4): DGGITQSPKYLFRKEGQNVTLSCEQNLNHDAMYWYRQDPGQGLRLIYYSQIVNDFQKGDIAEGYSVSREKKESFPLTVTSAQKNPTAFYLCASSTTGLEEKLFFGSGTQLSVL.

The V gene is TRBV29-1, the J gene TRBJ2-4; TRBD1 aligns across 12 bases. The germline gives CDR1 SQVTM, CDR2 ANQGSEA. CDR3 size: 15 residues. Trimming took 4 bases from V and 4 from J; bases not matched to a gene: 5. The CDR3 DNA sequence: TGCAGCGTTGGACGGGGACAGGGGGCGAAAAACATTCAGTACTTC. Residues: CSVGRGQGAKNIQYF.

V usage is TRBV19 and J usage is TRBJ2-7; the match to TRBD1 covers 7 bases. From germline, CDR1 is LNHDA and CDR2 SQIVND (reference sequence). V gave up 4 bases and J gave up 2 bases; unmatched junction bases: 2. The CDR3 contains 13 residues. Written as DNA, the CDR3 is TGTGCCAGTAGTAACAGGGGAACCTACGAGCAGTACTTC. Amino acids: CASSNRGTYEQYF.

Only a few counts were recorded for this clone. V and J are TRBV5-5 and TRBJ2-6; possible D gene TRBD1, 6 bases. V lost 1 base and J lost 4, with 12 bases in between. Germline loops: CDR1 SGHKS, CDR2 YYEKEE (reference sequence). The CDR3 has 16 residues. The CDR3 loop is CASSLIQGRGANVLTF. CDR3 DNA: TGTGCCAGCAGCTTGATACAGGGACGAGGGGCCAACGTCCTGACTTTC.

The chain recombines TRBV6-5 with TRBJ1-1; TRBD1 aligns across 9 bases. CDR1 is MNHEY, CDR2 SVGAGI, per germline. The CDR3 sequence is 14 residues long. The J segment lost 1 base and the V segment lost 10 bases, leaving 7 bases of the junction unmatched. As DNA, the CDR3 is TGTGCCACCTTACAGGGGGCTGGGAACACTGAAGCTTTCTTT. Translated, it gives CATLQGAGNTEAFF.

This clone was counted a few times. J is TRBJ1-6 and V is TRBV5-6, with unresolved D. Germline V gene sequence: CDR1 SGHDT, CDR2 YYEEEE. The CDR3 consists of 13 residues. V was pared by 0 bases and J by 8 bases, with 6 bases between. The CDR3 protein is CASSLARDSPLHF. CDR3 DNA sequence: TGTGCCAGCAGCTTGGCCCGGGATTCACCCCTCCACTTT. Drawing the rest from reference TRBV5-6 and TRBJ1-6, the complete variable domain is DAGVTQSPTHLIKTRGQQVTLRCSPKSGHDTVSWYQQALGQGPQFIFQYYEEEERQRGNFPDRFSGHQFPNYSSELNVNALLLGDSALYLCASSLARDSPLHFGNGTRLTVT.

This rearrangement joins TRBV6-5 to TRBJ1-5; D ambiguous. The germline V gene has CDR1 MNHEY and CDR2 SVGAGI. Trimming left V 4 bases short and J 6 bases short, with 13 bases between. The CDR3 loop spans 14 amino acids. The CDR3 spells CASSSRHESQPQHF. The CDR3 DNA reads as TGTGCCAGCAGTTCAAGACATGAGAGTCAGCCCCAGCATTTT.

The chain has TRBV2 and TRBJ1-1, with D perhaps matching TRBD1 (5 bases). Germline values: CDR1 SNHLY, CDR2 FYNNEI. Trimming removed 4 bases from V and 1 base from J, with 16 bases in between. The CDR3 is 16 residues long. The CDR3 protein is CASSVLGAHPNTEAFF. The CDR3, as DNA: TGTGCCAGCAGTGTACTTGGGGCGCATCCGAACACTGAAGCTTTCTTT.

J is TRBJ2-3 and V is TRBV27, with 7 bases identical to TRBD1. This CDR3 spans 17 amino acids. J lost 2 bases, V lost 1 base, and 9 bases had no gene match. CDR1 and CDR2 from the germline V gene are MNHEY and SMNVEV (reference sequence). The CDR3 sequence is CASSLYGTAPVTDTQYF. CDR3 coding DNA: TGTGCCAGCAGTTTATACGGGACAGCCCCCGTCACAGATACGCAGTATTTT.

This sequence joins TRBV7-9 and TRBJ2-7; TRBD2 matches 7 bases. The germline V gene encodes CDR1 SEHNR and CDR2 FQNEAQ (reference sequence). J was trimmed by 0 bases and V by 8 bases; bases with no gene match: 4. This CDR3 is built from 13 residues. The CDR3 bases are TGTGCCAGCTCCGGCGGGAGCTCCTACGAGCAGTACTTC. Its translation: CASSGGSSYEQYF.

The rearrangement joins TRBV9 to TRBJ2-6; no definite D call. CDR1 and CDR2 (germline): SGDLS, YYNGEE. This CDR3 comprises 17 residues. The ends were cut back, 3 bases at V and 0 bases at J, with 13 bases in the middle. CDR3 sequence reads: CASSARILSSGANVLTF. CDR3 DNA: TGTGCCAGCAGCGCGAGAATACTAAGCTCTGGGGCCAACGTCCTGACTTTC.

The CDR3 bases are TGTGCCAGCAGCGCCCGTTCGCTGGGCAGGTTAGGCTATGGCTACACCTTC. Residues: CASSARSLGRLGYGYTF. This chain joins TRBV9 and TRBJ1-2; no definite D call. The CDR3 sequence is 17 residues long. Between the trimmed V and J ends, which lost 3 bases and 4 bases, there was a span of 22 bases. CDR1 and CDR2 from the germline V gene are SGDLS and YYNGEE.

As for this clone: Other DNA sequences from this sample encode an identical CDR3 as well. This chain links TRBV7-2 with TRBJ1-5, with D uncertain. This CDR3 has 14 amino acids. Trimming cost V 1 base and J 6 bases, with 10 bases left between them. Looked up from germline, CDR1 is SGHTA and CDR2 is FQGNSA. The CDR3 DNA reads as TGTGCCAGCAGCTTAGGGGGAGGCGGTCAGCCCCAGCATTTT. Translating it yields CASSLGGGGQPQHF.

The genes are TRBV7-2 and TRBJ2-2; 14 bases line up with TRBD2. The CDR3 consists of 19 residues. The V gene's germline CDR1 is SGHTA and CDR2 FQGNSA. V lost 4 bases to trimming and J lost 1 base; unmatched junction nucleotides: 8. This CDR3 is CASSSGTSGRFRNTGELFF. The CDR3 region has the DNA TGTGCCAGCAGCTCCGGGACTAGCGGGAGATTTCGGAACACCGGGGAGCTGTTTTTT.

This chain links TRBV10-2 with TRBJ1-5; D not resolved. From germline, CDR1 is WSHSY and CDR2 SAAADI. V was clipped by 8 bases and J by 6 bases, with 14 bases between them. The CDR3 is made up of 13 amino acids. CDR3 nucleotides: TGCGCCAGCTGCGAGGCGAAAGGTCAGCCCCAGCATTTT. Translation: CASCEAKGQPQHF.

V is TRBV19 and J is TRBJ2-2; weak D call: TRBD1 (5 bases). The CDR3 loop spans 16 amino acids. Germline V gives CDR1 LNHDA, CDR2 SQIVND (reference sequence). Deletions cut 3 bases from V and 4 bases from J, with 15 bases between. The CDR3 bases are TGTGCCAGTAGTATCCGACAGACCCCGGTCACCGGGGAGCTGTTTTTT. It yields the protein CASSIRQTPVTGELFF.

J is TRBJ1-2 and V is TRBV4-1, with TRBD1 matching 8 bases. The CDR3 spans 13 residues. With 1 base clipped from V and 9 bases from J, the junction kept 4 bases outside the gene matches. Germline-derived CDR1 and CDR2 are MGHRA and YSYEKL. CDR3 amino acids: CASSQAQGASYTF. For the CDR3, the DNA is TGCGCCAGCAGCCAAGCGCAGGGGGCTAGCTACACCTTC.

CDR3 in DNA: TGTGCCAGCAGCTTGGTTAGGGGCGCAGATCAGCCCCAGCATTTT. Amino acid sequence: CASSLVRGADQPQHF. The chain couples TRBV5-5 to TRBJ1-5, with TRBD1 as a possible D gene (5 bases). Between the trimmed V and J ends, which lost 0 bases and 5 bases, there was a span of 12 bases. Germline lookup yields CDR1 SGHKS and CDR2 YYEKEE (reference sequence). CDR3 length: 15 amino acids.

The chain combines TRBV12-3 or TRBV12-4 with TRBJ1-1, with 8 bases aligning to TRBD1. V gave up 5 bases and J gave up 5 bases; unmatched junction bases: 4. The CDR3 has 13 residues. The CDR3 protein is CASSQQGATEAFF. The DNA of the CDR3 is TGTGCCAGCAGTCAGCAGGGGGCGACTGAAGCTTTCTTT.

V is TRBV5-1 and J is TRBJ1-4; 9 nucleotides line up with TRBD1. V dropped 4 bases and J dropped 5; count of bases not matched to a gene: 6. Germline V CDR1 and CDR2: SGHRS, YFSETQ. The CDR3 has 15 residues. This CDR3 reads CASSPDRGRNEKLFF. The DNA for the CDR3 is TGCGCCAGCAGCCCGGACAGGGGTCGGAATGAAAAACTGTTTTTT.

The chain is built from TRBV11-3 and TRBJ2-7; D not certain. V lost 5 bases and J lost 3, with 8 bases in between. This CDR3 has 12 amino acids. The germline CDR1 and CDR2 sequences are SGHNT and YENEEA. The CDR3 nucleotides read TGTGCCAGCAGCCGATCCAGCTACGAGCAGTACTTC. Translated, it gives CASSRSSYEQYF. Variable domain in full (rest from reference TRBV11-3 and TRBJ2-7): EAGVVQSPRYKIIEKKQPVAFWCNPISGHNTLYWYLQNLGQGPELLIRYENEEAVDDSQLPKDRFSAERLKGVDSTLKIQPAELGDSAVYLCASSRSSYEQYFGPGTRLTVT.

The chain links TRBV4-1 to TRBJ1-1, with D tentatively TRBD1 (6 bases). The length of the CDR3 is 17 residues. Germline V gene data show CDR1 as MGHRA and CDR2 as YSYEKL. Trimming took 3 bases from V and 1 from J, leaving 18 bases between them. CDR3 sequence (DNA): TGCGCCAGCAGCCAGGTCGGGGACAAGCTTCGGAACACTGAAGCTTTCTTT. The encoded protein is CASSQVGDKLRNTEAFF.